This paragraph reports one T cell receptor (beta chain). The data originate from a study of blood T cell repertoires in COVID-19. Study summary: COVID-19 samples collected from the United States, Italy and Spain covered acute and convalescent phases. Nucleic acid was either cDNA or gDNA, and it came from T cells, B-cell-depleted T cells, or PBMCs.

V was pared by 0 bases and J by 3 bases, with 12 bases between. The germline V gene encodes CDR1 GTSNPN and CDR2 SVGIG (reference sequence). This CDR3 region has 15 residues. Produced via immunoSEQ multiplex PCR; TCRdb's table is partial and in-frame only. The data show approximately 240,000 clones, under 90% seen once. Specimen: peripheral blood. This TCR derives from a woman aged 60-75 years who had recovered from COVID-19. The rearrangement joins TRBV30 to TRBJ1-3; D gene unclear. CDR3 coding DNA: TGTGCCTGGAGTGTAGCGAGATCTAGTGGAAACACCATATATTTT. Encoded protein: CAWSVARSSGNTIYF.